This T cell receptor (beta chain) appears in the sequencing data of a study of T-cell reconstitution after alpha-beta-depleted transplantation in children. Germline V gives CDR1 KGHSH, CDR2 LQKENI. V was clipped by 0 bases and J by 2 bases, with 13 bases between them. This CDR3 is 16 amino acids long. Preparation of the TCRbeta library involved a method that used unique molecular identifiers. In TCRdb, the PCR reads were re-called with MiXCR into one record per CDR3 protein. The repertoire has nearly 550,000 distinct CDR3 sequences, about a sixth of them found once; the top ten carry 3.3%. The input for sequencing was PBMCs from the stem cell graft donor, taken from the stem cell graft. This clonotype was obtained from a human donor who donated a stem cell graft to a child with acute lymphoblastic leukemia. The chain joins TRBV18 to TRBJ1-1; a weak D match, TRBD1 (6 bases). CDR3 in amino acids: CASSPPGRGTNTEAFF. CDR3 DNA: TGTGCCAGCTCACCACCGGGAAGGGGGACCAACACTGAAGCTTTCTTT.